This record covers a single T cell receptor beta chain. Its antigen remains unknown. The V gene's germline CDR1 is SGHVS and CDR2 FNYEAQ. This CDR3 has 16 residues. The germline V and J ends were trimmed by 2 bases and 4 bases, with 16 bases remaining between them. The source of the sample is a study of T cell repertoires in cytomegalovirus infection. On the study more broadly: HLA-B-restricted CMV epitopes that are well studied, plus recently identified HLA-C-restricted ones, were used by the study. Based on public TCR beta signatures, there were indications of CMV infection and of a matching HLA type. General observations from the study: Across the ex vivo response, the dominant clonotypes were HLA-C-restricted CMV-specific TCR beta clonotypes. Individuals carrying CMV plus the relevant HLA were identified by cumulative frequency of public TCR beta families.

TCRdb passed the reads through MiXCR, listing each CDR3 protein once. The data hold about 570,000 distinct CDR3 sequences, with just under 40% observed a single time. This receptor was obtained from a human donor in good health (CMV status not recorded). Some clones in this sample may be carry-over from other donors' samples. V and J are TRBV7-6 and TRBJ2-3; D could derive from TRBD1 or TRBD2 (6 bases each). Sequencing was performed on cultured PBMCs, taken from culture after CMV antigen stimulation. CDR3 region: CASSLRFGGGADTQYF. Written as DNA, the CDR3 is TGTGCCAGCAGCTTAAGGTTCGGAGGGGGTGCAGATACGCAGTATTTT. Based on the CDR3 plus reference TRBV7-6 and TRBJ2-3, the full variable domain is GAGVSQSPRYKVTKRGQDVALRCDPISGHVSLYWYRQALGQGPEFLTYFNYEAQQDKSGLPNDRFSAERPEGSISTLTIQRTEQRDSAMYRCASSLRFGGGADTQYFGPGTRLTVL.